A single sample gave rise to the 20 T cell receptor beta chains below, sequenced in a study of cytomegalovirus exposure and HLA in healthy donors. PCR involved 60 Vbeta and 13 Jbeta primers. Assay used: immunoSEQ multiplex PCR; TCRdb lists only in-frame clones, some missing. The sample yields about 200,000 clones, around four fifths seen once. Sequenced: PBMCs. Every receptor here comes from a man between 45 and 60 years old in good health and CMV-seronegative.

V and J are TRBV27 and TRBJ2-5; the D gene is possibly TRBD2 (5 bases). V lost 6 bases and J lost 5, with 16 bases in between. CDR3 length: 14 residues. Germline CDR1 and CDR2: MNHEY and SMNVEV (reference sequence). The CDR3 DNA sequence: TGTGCCAGCAGCTACCTGCGGGCCCGGGAGACCCAGTACTTC. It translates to CASSYLRARETQYF.

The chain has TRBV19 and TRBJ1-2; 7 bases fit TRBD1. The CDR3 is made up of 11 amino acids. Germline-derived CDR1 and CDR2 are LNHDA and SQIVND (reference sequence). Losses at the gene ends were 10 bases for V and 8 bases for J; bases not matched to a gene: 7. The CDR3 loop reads CATETGYGYTF. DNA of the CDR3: TGTGCCACCGAGACAGGGTACGGCTACACCTTC.

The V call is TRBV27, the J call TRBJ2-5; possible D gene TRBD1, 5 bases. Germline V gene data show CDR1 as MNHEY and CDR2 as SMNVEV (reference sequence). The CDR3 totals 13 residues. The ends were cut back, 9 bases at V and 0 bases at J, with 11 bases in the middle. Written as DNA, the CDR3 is TGTGCCAGTTCAGGGTCCAACCAAGAGACCCAGTACTTC. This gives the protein CASSGSNQETQYF.

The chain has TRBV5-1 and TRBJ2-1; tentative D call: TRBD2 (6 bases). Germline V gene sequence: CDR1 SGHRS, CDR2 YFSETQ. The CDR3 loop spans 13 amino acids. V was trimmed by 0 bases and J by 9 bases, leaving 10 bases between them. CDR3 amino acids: CASSLARRGEQFF. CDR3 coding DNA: TGCGCCAGCAGCTTGGCCAGGCGGGGTGAGCAGTTCTTC.

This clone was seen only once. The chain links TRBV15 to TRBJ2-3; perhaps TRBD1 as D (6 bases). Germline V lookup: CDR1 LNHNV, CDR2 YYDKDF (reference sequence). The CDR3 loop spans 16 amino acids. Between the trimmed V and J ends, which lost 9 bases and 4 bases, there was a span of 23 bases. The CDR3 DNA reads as TGTGCCACGATTGACAGGAACCTGGCGCCGGCAGATACGCAGTATTTT. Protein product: CATIDRNLAPADTQYF.

The chain's CDR3 is CASSWDNNSPLHF. The CDR3 DNA sequence: TGTGCCAGCAGCTGGGACAATAATTCACCCCTCCACTTT. J is TRBJ1-6 and V is TRBV5-4, with D maybe TRBD1 (6 bases). V was clipped by 3 bases and J by 5 bases, with 6 bases between them. Germline CDR1 reads SGHNT; CDR2 reads YYREEE (reference sequence). This CDR3 has 13 residues.

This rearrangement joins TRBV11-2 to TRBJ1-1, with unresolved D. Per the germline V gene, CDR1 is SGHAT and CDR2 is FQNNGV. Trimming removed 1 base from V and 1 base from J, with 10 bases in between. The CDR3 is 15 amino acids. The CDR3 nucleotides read TGTGCCAGCAGCTTAGTCAGGCAGCCGAACACTGAAGCTTTCTTT. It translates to CASSLVRQPNTEAFF.

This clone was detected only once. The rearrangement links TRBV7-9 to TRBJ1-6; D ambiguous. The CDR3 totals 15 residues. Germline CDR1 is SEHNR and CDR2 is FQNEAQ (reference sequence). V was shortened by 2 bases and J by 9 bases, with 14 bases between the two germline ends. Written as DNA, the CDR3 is TGTGCCAGCAGCTTACTATCTGGTGGTGGTTCACCCCTCCACTTT. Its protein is CASSLLSGGGSPLHF.

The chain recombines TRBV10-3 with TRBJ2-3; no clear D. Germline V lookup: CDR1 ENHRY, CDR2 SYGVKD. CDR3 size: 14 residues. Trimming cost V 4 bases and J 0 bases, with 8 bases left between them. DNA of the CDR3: TGTGCCATCAGTGTTAGTTTTAGCACAGATACGCAGTATTTT. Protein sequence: CAISVSFSTDTQYF.

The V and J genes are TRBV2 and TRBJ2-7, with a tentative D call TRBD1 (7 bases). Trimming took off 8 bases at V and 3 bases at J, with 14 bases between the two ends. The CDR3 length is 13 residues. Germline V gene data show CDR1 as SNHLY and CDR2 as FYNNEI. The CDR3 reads CASVRDRDYEQYF. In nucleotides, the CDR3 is TGTGCCAGCGTGCGGGACAGAGACTACGAGCAGTACTTC.

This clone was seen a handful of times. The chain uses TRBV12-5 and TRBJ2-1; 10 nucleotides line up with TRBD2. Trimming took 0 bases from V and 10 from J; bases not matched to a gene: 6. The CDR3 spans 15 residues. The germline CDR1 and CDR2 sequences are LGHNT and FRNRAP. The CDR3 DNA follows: TGTGCTAGTGGTTTGGTAGCTAGCGGGAGCAAAGAGCAGTTCTTC. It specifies CASGLVASGSKEQFF.

CDR3 sequence: CASSLWGTGDAEQYF. The CDR3 nucleotides are TGTGCCAGCAGTTTATGGGGGACAGGGGACGCCGAGCAGTACTTC. The genes are TRBV27 and TRBJ2-7, with 10 bases that match TRBD1. CDR3 length equals 15 residues. V lost 1 base to trimming and J lost 6 bases; unmatched junction nucleotides: 6. Germline CDR1 MNHEY, CDR2 SMNVEV (reference sequence).

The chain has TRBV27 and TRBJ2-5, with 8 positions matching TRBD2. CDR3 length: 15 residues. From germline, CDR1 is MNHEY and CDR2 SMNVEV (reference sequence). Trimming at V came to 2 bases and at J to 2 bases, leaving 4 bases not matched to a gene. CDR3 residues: CASSLGSSGQETQYF. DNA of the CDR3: TGTGCCAGCAGTTTAGGGTCTAGCGGGCAAGAGACCCAGTACTTC.

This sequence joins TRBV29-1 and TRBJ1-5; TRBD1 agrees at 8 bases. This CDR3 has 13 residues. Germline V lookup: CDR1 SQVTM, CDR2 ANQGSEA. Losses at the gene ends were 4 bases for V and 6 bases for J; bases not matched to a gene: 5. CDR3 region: CSVAQGASQPQHF. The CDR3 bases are TGCAGCGTTGCCCAGGGGGCAAGTCAGCCCCAGCATTTT.

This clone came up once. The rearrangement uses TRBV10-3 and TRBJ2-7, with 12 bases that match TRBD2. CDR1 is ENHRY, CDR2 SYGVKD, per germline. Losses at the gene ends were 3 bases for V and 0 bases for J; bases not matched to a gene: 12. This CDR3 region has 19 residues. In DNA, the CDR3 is TGTGCCATCAGTGACCCGCTTACTAGCGGGAGGCCGCACTCCTACGAGCAGTACTTC. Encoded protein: CAISDPLTSGRPHSYEQYF.

CDR3 region: CASSDPTGTEQFF. The CDR3 coding sequence is TGTGCCAGCAGCGACCCAACGGGAACCGAGCAGTTCTTC. The chain links TRBV7-3 to TRBJ2-1; maybe TRBD2 (5 bases). V lost 5 bases and J 10 bases, leaving 15 bases between the germline ends. Germline V CDR1 and CDR2: SGHTA, FQGTGA. The CDR3 contains 13 residues.

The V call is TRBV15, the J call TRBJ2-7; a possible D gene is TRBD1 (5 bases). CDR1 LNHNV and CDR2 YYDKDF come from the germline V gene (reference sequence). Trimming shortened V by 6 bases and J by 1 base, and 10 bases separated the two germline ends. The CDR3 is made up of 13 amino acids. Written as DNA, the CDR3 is TGTGCCACCAGGGGGCCTCCTTCCTACGAGCAGTACTTC. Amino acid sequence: CATRGPPSYEQYF. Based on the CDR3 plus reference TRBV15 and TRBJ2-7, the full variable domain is DAMVIQNPRYQVTQFGKPVTLSCSQTLNHNVMYWYQQKSSQAPKLLFHYYDKDFNNEADTPDNFQSRRPNTSFCFLDIRSPGLGDTAMYLCATRGPPSYEQYFGPGTRLTVT.

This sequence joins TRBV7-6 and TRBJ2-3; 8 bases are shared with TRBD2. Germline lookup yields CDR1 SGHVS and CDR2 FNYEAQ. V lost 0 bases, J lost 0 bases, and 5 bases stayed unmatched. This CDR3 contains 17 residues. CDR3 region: CASSLASGGLSTDTQYF. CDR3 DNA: TGTGCCAGCAGCTTAGCTTCGGGAGGGCTTAGCACAGATACGCAGTATTTT.

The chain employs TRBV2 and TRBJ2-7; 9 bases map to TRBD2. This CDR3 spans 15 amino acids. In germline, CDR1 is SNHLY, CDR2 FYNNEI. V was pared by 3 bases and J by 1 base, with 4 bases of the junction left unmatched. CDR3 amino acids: CASSDLSGSSYEQYF. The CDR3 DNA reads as TGTGCCAGCAGTGATCTTAGCGGGAGTTCCTACGAGCAGTACTTC.

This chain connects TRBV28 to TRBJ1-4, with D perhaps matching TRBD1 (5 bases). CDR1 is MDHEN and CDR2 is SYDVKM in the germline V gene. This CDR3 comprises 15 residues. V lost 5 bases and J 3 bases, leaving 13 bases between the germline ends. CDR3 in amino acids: CASSMVGLSNEKLFF. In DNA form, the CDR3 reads TGTGCCAGCAGTATGGTGGGACTTTCTAATGAAAAACTGTTTTTT.